The present entry profiles one TCR beta chain with its context. The clone's antigen remains unknown. No base quality information exists; no much larger clone differs at one position. V and J are truncated by 0 bases and 0 bases respectively, leaving an intervening sequence of 8 bases. The CDR3 spans 15 residues, from the cysteine through the phenylalanine. Of the read, only the CDR3 DNA is kept; its 45 bases are in frame from base 1. CDR1 SGHRS and CDR2 YFSETQ are derived from the germline V gene. The method was the immunoSEQ multiplex PCR assay. Adaptive Biotechnologies handled the TCRB amplification, library preparation, sequencing and preliminary bioinformatics at Survey level resolution. For TCRB sequencing, genomic DNA from sorted cTfh populations was amplified by multiplex PCR. The study's own analysis went as follows. Clonality was computed in R as 1 minus normalized Shannon entropy; the Gini index was calculated with the R package ineq. To get the overlap score, the summed counts of shared sequences were divided by the total counts of all sequences in both of the compared samples. Shared-clonotype significance used Fisher's exact test assuming a theoretical repertoire of 10^7 TCRB sequences. This is the immuneACCESS table as TCRdb keeps it, with only in-frame sequences that have V and J called. A part of the clones is gone; compared with another copy, unresolved V genes explain less than half, and the rest is unexplained. D and trimming come from the DNA, and the V and J calls and clone size come from that table. For this sample there are over 8,000 clones; 80% to 90% appear just once. Roughly 0.47% of the sample is taken by the ten largest.

The entry originates in a study of follicular helper T cells after annual influenza vaccination (dated by TCRdb to the late 2010s). Regarding the study in general: Blood was collected on days 0, 7 and 28 after each seasonal influenza vaccination. Samples from 2013-2014 were cryopreserved, whereas samples from about 2015 were processed immediately after collection. To study recall of cTfh clones, some subjects were followed through successive annual vaccinations in the 2013-2014, 2014-2015 and 2015-2016 seasons. Multi-year samples were available from six subjects, with four subjects covering two vaccination seasons and two subjects covering three seasons. One week after vaccination, a second recruited cohort of more than nine subjects (Table S1) displayed a similar ICOS+CD38+ cTfh response.

This specimen's time point label, per the study, means: 2015-2016 season, 7 days after influenza vaccination. Adults received seasonal inactivated influenza vaccine (Fluvarix), and TCRB sequencing tracked sorted blood CD4 subsets before and after vaccination. To be eligible, subjects had to live in the community and must not have received influenza vaccine in the previous 6 months. Influenza vaccine contraindications, substance abuse, HIV/AIDS, active malignancy, immunomodulatory medication and active illness such as respiratory infection were included among the exclusion criteria. At each time point, somewhere between roughly 40 and 100 mL of blood was taken. Circulating Tfh were defined as non-naive CD4+CXCR5+PD-1+ cells, and these cells were sorted into ICOS+CD38+ and ICOS-CD38- fractions. Ficoll-Paque PLUS or SepMate separation was used to isolate PBMC. Before DNA extraction, cell subsets were sorted from PBMC on a BD FACS Aria.

Overall study results and their limits: Successive annual vaccinations recalled a recurring oligoclonal ICOS+CD38+ cTfh response that included tetramer and AIM influenza-specific clonotypes. ICOS+CD38+ cTfh clonality correlated with the frequency of that population, and its change correlated with the change in circulating plasmablast frequency. Because only 10-20% of the analyzed cells gave productive TCRB sequences, there was no way to sample rare clonotypes. Day 7 ICOS+CD38+ clones were most often found later in ICOS-CD38- cTfh, suggesting that subset may serve as a memory reservoir.

The receptor was isolated from an adult who received the influenza vaccine. This chain is built from TRBV5-1 and TRBJ2-3; the D region is possibly TRBD1 or TRBD2, each matching across 5 bases. The specimen was CXCR5+ CD38- circulating T follicular helper cells from blood, collected 7 days after influenza vaccination. This specimen's cell subset or site label, per the study, means: circulating Tfh, non-naive CD4+CXCR5+PD-1+ (ICOS+CD38+ or ICOS-CD38-). The CDR3 here reads CASSLGGYSTDTQYF. The nucleotide sequence reads as follows: TGCGCCAGCAGCTTGGGGGGGTATAGCACAGATACGCAGTATTTT.